The entry that follows covers one T cell receptor (beta chain) sequence. The antigen is undetermined. As every portion of the isolated RNA was reverse transcribed, the sequencing read expressed TCRB transcripts. Profiling relied on immunoSEQ multiplex PCR, and the TCRdb table lists in-frame clones only, not all of them. The sample carries a few hundred thousand clones, roughly 12% recorded once. Cells sorted by CD45RO/CCR7/CD25/CD127/CD95/CD27 comprised CD4+ naive, central memory, regulatory and stem cell-like memory cells. The sample originates from a study of beta chain features in type 1 diabetes. Overall study results and limits: For patients, the naive, central memory and Treg TCRB repertoires appeared more alike than for healthy donors. There was a moderate but significant shortening of TCRB CDR3s in all four CD4+ subsets of Type 1 diabetes patients. PCR might favor shorter templates, equally in patients and controls.

Trimming at V came to 5 bases and at J to 1 base, leaving 8 bases not matched to a gene. The CDR3 is 15 residues long. Germline CDR1 SSHAT, CDR2 FNYEAQ (reference sequence). V and J are TRBV7-7 and TRBJ2-7; 7 bases are shared with TRBD1. The TCR was taken from a woman between 18 and 30 years old with type 1 diabetes. Sequencing was carried out using naive CD4+ T cells from blood. The CDR3 DNA reads as TGTGCCAGCAGCCCCCGGGACAGCTTTTCCTACGAGCAGTACTTC. Protein product: CASSPRDSFSYEQYF.